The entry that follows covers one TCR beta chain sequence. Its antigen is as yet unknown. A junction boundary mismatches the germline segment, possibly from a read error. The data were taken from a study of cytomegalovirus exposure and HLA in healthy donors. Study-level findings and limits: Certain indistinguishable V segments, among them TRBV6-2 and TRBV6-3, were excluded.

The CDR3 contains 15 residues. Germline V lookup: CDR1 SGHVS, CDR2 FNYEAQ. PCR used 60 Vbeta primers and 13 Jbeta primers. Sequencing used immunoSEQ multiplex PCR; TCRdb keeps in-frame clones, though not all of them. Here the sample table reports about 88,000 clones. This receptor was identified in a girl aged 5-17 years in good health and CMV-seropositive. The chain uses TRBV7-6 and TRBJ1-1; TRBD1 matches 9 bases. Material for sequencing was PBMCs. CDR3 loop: CASSPSRGQGIEDFF. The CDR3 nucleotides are TGTGCCAGCAGCCCCAGCCGTGGACAGGGGATTGAAGATTTCTTT.